The clone carrying this T cell receptor beta chain was picked up many times. The antigen is not known. It was RNA transcripts that yielded the amplified TCR beta CDR3 regions. Initially, a first-round RT-PCR of the TCR CDR3 employed the HTBI primer set. MiXCR was run by TCRdb on the multiplex PCR reads, yielding one entry per CDR3 protein. The repertoire holds hundreds of thousands of distinct CDR3 sequences, with 15% to 20% as singletons. CDR1 is ENHRY and CDR2 is SYGVKD in the germline V gene. J gave up 3 bases and V 4 bases, and 2 bases lay outside the gene matches. The CDR3 is 15 residues long. These data belong to a study of T cells in Graves' hyperthyroidism and ophthalmopathy. Uncontrolled infection, other autoimmune disease, pregnancy or lactation led to exclusion. PBMCs stemmed from around 10 ml fresh peripheral blood. Overall study results and limits: Ophthalmopathy was separated from stable hyperthyroidism by a 13 V-J model.

The sample consisted of blood. The chain recombines TRBV10-3 with TRBJ2-7; 14 bases are a match to TRBD2. The TCR originated in a woman under 40 with Graves' hyperthyroidism. The CDR3 loop reads CAISAGTSGSYEQYF. For the CDR3, the DNA is TGTGCCATCAGTGCTGGGACTAGCGGGAGCTACGAGCAGTACTTC.